This passage covers 17 T cell receptor beta chains from one sample sequenced in a study of cytotoxic CD8 clonotypes in ibrutinib-treated CLL. Sequencing used immunoSEQ multiplex PCR; TCRdb keeps in-frame clones, though not all of them. The sample contains about 140,000 clones, approximately 80% of which appear only once. Sequencing used PBMCs, obtained after 12 months of ibrutinib treatment. These receptors all come from a human donor with chronic lymphocytic leukemia.

This clone has only a few counts. The genes are TRBV14 and TRBJ1-2; D gene uncertain. The CDR3 totals 13 residues. V was shortened by 1 base and J by 8 bases, with 11 bases between the two germline ends. The V gene's germline CDR1 is SGHDN and CDR2 FVKESK. The chain's CDR3 is CASSQGGEGGYTF. DNA of the CDR3: TGTGCCAGCAGCCAAGGAGGAGAAGGGGGCTACACCTTC.

The chain joins TRBV15 to TRBJ1-4; D is possibly TRBD1 (6 bases). Between the trimmed V and J ends, which lost 4 bases and 7 bases, there was a span of 10 bases. Germline V CDR1 and CDR2: LNHNV, YYDKDF (reference sequence). CDR3 length: 13 residues. CDR3 sequence: CATSTWTAEKLFF. CDR3 nucleotides: TGTGCCACCAGCACATGGACAGCTGAAAAACTGTTTTTT.

The rearrangement joins TRBV5-1 to TRBJ1-3; 7 bases align to TRBD1. CDR1 and CDR2 (germline): SGHRS, YFSETQ. This CDR3 contains 16 residues. The ends lost 0 bases at V and 0 bases at J; junction bases unmatched: 3. The CDR3 region is CASSLGGTVSGNTIYF. The DNA of the CDR3 is TGCGCCAGCAGCTTGGGAGGGACAGTCTCTGGAAACACCATATATTTT.

In DNA, the CDR3 is TGTGCCAGTGGACCGGGCGTGAACACTGAAGCTTTCTTT. This gives the protein CASGPGVNTEAFF. The chain recombines TRBV9 with TRBJ1-1, with unresolved D. V shed 8 bases and J shed 0 bases, with 11 bases lying between them. CDR3 length equals 13 residues. Looked up from germline, CDR1 is SGDLS and CDR2 is YYNGEE.

The chain links TRBV6-5 to TRBJ1-5; D is uncertain. The CDR3 covers 13 residues. V was trimmed by 0 bases and J by 4 bases, leaving 4 bases between them. Germline V lookup: CDR1 MNHEY, CDR2 SVGAGI. CDR3 residues: CASSYSQNQPQHF. Written as DNA, the CDR3 is TGTGCCAGCAGTTACTCGCAGAATCAGCCCCAGCATTTT.

The V call is TRBV7-2, the J call TRBJ1-3, with D tentatively TRBD1 (6 bases). V shed 5 bases and J shed 3 bases, with 11 bases lying between them. Germline V gene sequence: CDR1 SGHTA, CDR2 FQGNSA. The CDR3 extends over 14 amino acids. The CDR3 DNA follows: TGTGCCAGCAGCAAGGACAGACTTGGAAACACCATATATTTT. Translated, it gives CASSKDRLGNTIYF.

The rearrangement uses TRBV28 and TRBJ2-2; the D is unclear. The CDR3 has 12 amino acids. Per the germline V gene, CDR1 is MDHEN and CDR2 is SYDVKM. V lost 8 bases, J lost 4 bases, and 8 bases lay in between. CDR3: CASWTFTGELFF. The DNA of the CDR3 is TGTGCCAGCTGGACCTTCACCGGGGAGCTGTTTTTT.

The chain uses TRBV2 and TRBJ2-3; D gene unclear. Deletions cut 11 bases from V and 3 bases from J, with 18 bases between. CDR1 and CDR2 from the germline V gene are SNHLY and FYNNEI. This CDR3 has 14 amino acids. The CDR3 DNA reads as TGTGCCTGCCCGATAAGGGCGAGAACAGATACGCAGTATTTT. This encodes CACPIRARTDTQYF.

The chain joins TRBV11-2 to TRBJ2-7; D is ambiguous. Between the trimmed V and J ends, which lost 3 bases and 7 bases, there was a span of 10 bases. Germline V gene data show CDR1 as SGHAT and CDR2 as FQNNGV. CDR3 length: 12 amino acids. Here the CDR3 DNA reads TGTGCCAGCAGCTTGGACGGCTGGGAGCAGTACTTC. It is translated as CASSLDGWEQYF.

This clone was seen once. The rearrangement uses TRBV5-1 and TRBJ2-2, with TRBD1 matching 7 bases. The CDR3 runs 15 residues. V gave up 4 bases and J gave up 1 base; unmatched junction bases: 4. From germline, CDR1 is SGHRS and CDR2 YFSETQ. Here the CDR3 reads CASSPGQLNTGELFF. CDR3 DNA: TGCGCCAGCAGCCCGGGACAGCTGAACACCGGGGAGCTGTTTTTT.

This chain uses TRBV5-1 with TRBJ2-3; 14 bases map to TRBD2. Germline V gene data show CDR1 as SGHRS and CDR2 as YFSETQ. The ends lost 5 bases at V and 6 bases at J; junction bases unmatched: 8. This CDR3 comprises 16 residues. The CDR3 region has the DNA TGCGCCAGCAGGTTGACTAGCGGGGGGGCAGGTGATACGCAGTATTTT. Residues: CASRLTSGGAGDTQYF.

The sample holds one count of this clone. The chain couples TRBV14 to TRBJ1-2, with D unresolved. Germline V gives CDR1 SGHDN, CDR2 FVKESK. Trimming took off 0 bases at V and 5 bases at J, with 16 bases between the two ends. The CDR3 runs to 16 residues. The CDR3 region is CASSQERGIQIYGYTF. The DNA of the CDR3 is TGTGCCAGCAGCCAAGAAAGAGGGATTCAGATATATGGCTACACCTTC.

This chain connects TRBV6-4 to TRBJ2-2; TRBD1 matches at 9 bases. The CDR3 runs 15 residues. V shed 2 bases and J 7 bases; nucleotides not matched to a gene: 5. Germline CDR1 is MRHNA and CDR2 is SNTAGT. CDR3 in amino acids: CASSDQTGGSGELFF. The DNA of the CDR3 is TGTGCCAGCAGTGACCAAACAGGGGGCAGCGGGGAGCTGTTTTTT.

V usage is TRBV7-6 and J usage is TRBJ1-1; 9 bases align to TRBD1. Per germline, CDR1 SGHVS and CDR2 FNYEAQ. This CDR3 has 16 residues. The junction had 11 bases not matched to a gene; V was cut back by 4 bases and J by 5 bases. This chain's CDR3 is CASSSQGTGGWTEAFF. The CDR3 DNA reads as TGTGCCAGCAGCTCCCAGGGCACAGGGGGCTGGACTGAAGCTTTCTTT.

The rearrangement links TRBV19 to TRBJ2-2; a possible D gene is TRBD1 (5 bases). The V gene lost 7 bases and the J gene lost 3 bases, with 15 bases spanning the gap. The length of the CDR3 is 15 residues. Germline assignment: CDR1 LNHDA and CDR2 SQIVND (reference sequence). The CDR3 DNA reads as TGTGCCAGTAATAGGCAGGGCCCATACACCGGGGAGCTGTTTTTT. This translates into CASNRQGPYTGELFF.

This rearrangement joins TRBV10-2 to TRBJ2-7; maybe TRBD1 (5 bases). The CDR3 is made up of 15 amino acids. Germline V gene lookup returns CDR1 WSHSY and CDR2 SAAADI. V was cut by 8 bases and J by 3 bases, with 20 bases left in between. The DNA for the CDR3 is TGCGCCAGCTCCGCTTTGCTAGGGGTCCGCTACGAGCAGTACTTC. This codes for CASSALLGVRYEQYF.

As concerns this clone: At the DNA level, this CDR3 is encoded by other sequences in the same sample as well. This chain connects TRBV18 to TRBJ1-1; weak D call: TRBD1 (6 bases). CDR1 and CDR2 (germline): KGHSH, LQKENI. Trimming removed 4 bases from V and 1 base from J, with 7 bases in between. The CDR3 sequence is 13 residues long. CDR3 sequence reads: CASSQGENTEAFF. The DNA for the CDR3 is TGTGCCAGCTCACAGGGGGAGAACACTGAAGCTTTCTTT. The full variable domain, in which reference TRBV18 and TRBJ1-1 provide the parts outside the CDR3, is NAGVMQNPRHLVRRRGQEARLRCSPMKGHSHVYWYRQLPEEGLKFMVYLQKENIIDESGMPKERFSAEFPKEGPSILRIQQVVRGDSAAYFCASSQGENTEAFFGQGTRLTVV.